The 23 T cell receptor beta chains listed next were all sequenced from one sample in a study of T cells in Graves' hyperthyroidism and ophthalmopathy. Amplification of TCR beta CDR3 regions used RNA as the template. During a first-round RT-PCR of the TCR CDR3, the HTBI primer set was used. Each CDR3 protein gets one entry after TCRdb re-called the multiplex PCR reads with MiXCR. The sample has 500,000 or so distinct CDR3 sequences, roughly 16% seen once. Specimen: blood. The source of these receptors is a woman aged 25-40 years with Graves' ophthalmopathy.

Comments on this clonotype: Without the conserved terminal phenylalanine or tryptophan, this CDR3 likely stems from a read error. V and J are TRBV11-2 and TRBJ1-1; D call uncertain. V was cut by 4 bases and J by 0 bases, with 21 bases left in between. The CDR3 runs to 18 residues. Looked up from germline, CDR1 is SGHAT and CDR2 is FQNNGV. The CDR3 region has the DNA TGTGCCAGCAGCTCCGGTAAGAACGTCCTACCCATGAACACTGAAGCTTTCCTT. Translated: CASSSGKNVLPMNTEAFL.

This clonotype was picked up many times. The V gene is TRBV7-3, the J gene TRBJ2-2; tentative D call: TRBD1 (5 bases). The length of the CDR3 is 13 residues. Looked up from germline, CDR1 is SGHTA and CDR2 is FQGTGA. Trimming shortened V by 4 bases and J by 6 bases, and 9 bases separated the two germline ends. The chain's CDR3 is CASSSGFPGELFF. DNA of the CDR3: TGTGCCAGCAGCTCAGGGTTCCCCGGGGAGCTGTTTTTT. The variable domain in full, with the rest retrieved from reference TRBV7-3 and TRBJ2-2, is GAGVSQTPSNKVTEKGKYVELRCDPISGHTALYWYRQSLGQGPEFLIYFQGTGAADDSGLPNDRFFAVRPEGSVSTLKIQRTERGDSAVYLCASSSGFPGELFFGEGSRLTVL.

This clonotype was seen a handful of times. The chain joins TRBV18 to TRBJ2-6; the D is unclear. From germline, CDR1 is KGHSH and CDR2 LQKENI. V was pared by 0 bases and J by 3 bases, with 6 bases between. CDR3 length equals 15 residues. Here the CDR3 DNA reads TGTGCCAGCTCACCACCAGTGCTTGGGGCCAACGTCCTGACTTTC. The encoded protein is CASSPPVLGANVLTF.

This clonotype has just a few counts. This chain uses TRBV4-3 with TRBJ1-5, with D hard to call. V was cut by 1 base and J by 5 bases, with 6 bases left in between. From germline, CDR1 is LGHNA and CDR2 YSLEER. This CDR3 region has 13 residues. CDR3 DNA sequence: TGCGCCAGCAGCCAAGTCCTCGATCAGCCCCAGCATTTT. It is translated as CASSQVLDQPQHF.

The rearrangement uses TRBV5-1 and TRBJ2-6; D is ambiguous. V lost 4 bases to trimming and J lost 0 bases, with 11 bases between them. Germline loops: CDR1 SGHRS, CDR2 YFSETQ. The CDR3 has 16 residues. DNA of the CDR3: TGCGCCAGCAGCCCAGGACCGTTCTCTGGGGCCAACGTCCTGACTTTC. It yields the protein CASSPGPFSGANVLTF.

This clonotype was counted at least ten times. CDR3 nucleotides: TGCAGTGCGTTCCGCGGGAGCTCCTACGAGCAGTACTTC. Amino acid sequence: CSAFRGSSYEQYF. The V gene is TRBV20-1, the J gene TRBJ2-7; TRBD2 agrees at 7 bases. In germline, CDR1 is DFQATT, CDR2 SNEGSKA (reference sequence). The J segment lost 0 bases and the V segment lost 6 bases, leaving 5 bases of the junction unmatched. The CDR3 extends over 13 amino acids.

This clonotype was observed many times. This chain uses TRBV28 with TRBJ2-7, with a possible D match to TRBD2 (6 bases). CDR3 size: 13 residues. V shed 9 bases and J shed 3 bases, with 15 bases lying between them. CDR1 MDHEN and CDR2 SYDVKM come from the germline V gene. CDR3 protein: CASCVAAVYEQYF. CDR3 in DNA: TGTGCCAGTTGCGTAGCGGCAGTCTACGAGCAGTACTTC.

This clonotype was seen a few times. A read error may produce the germline difference seen at one junction end. The chain recombines TRBV7-7 with TRBJ2-3, with D perhaps being TRBD1 or TRBD2 (5 bases each). The CDR3 runs 16 residues. Germline V gene data show CDR1 as SSHAT and CDR2 as FNYEAQ (reference sequence). This CDR3 reads CASSRVGPSLTDTQYF. The CDR3 DNA reads as TGTGCTAGCAGCCGGGTGGGACCAAGCCTAACAGATACGCAGTATTTT.

This clonotype was found a few times. The gene calls are TRBV5-1 and TRBJ2-1; 9 bases are a match to TRBD1. This CDR3 is built from 16 residues. J was trimmed by 4 bases and V by 3 bases; bases with no gene match: 8. Looked up from germline, CDR1 is SGHRS and CDR2 is YFSETQ. This chain's CDR3 is CASSSLQGAFYNEQFF. The CDR3, as DNA: TGCGCCAGCAGCTCTTTACAGGGGGCGTTTTACAATGAGCAGTTCTTC.

The table lists this clonotype with a few counts. The rearrangement uses TRBV20-1 and TRBJ2-3; TRBD1 is a possible D gene (5 bases). Trimming cost V 0 bases and J 7 bases, with 14 bases left between them. Germline CDR1 is DFQATT and CDR2 is SNEGSKA (reference sequence). CDR3 size: 14 residues. The CDR3 region is CSARDRGAQNTQYF. The CDR3, as DNA: TGCAGTGCTAGAGATCGTGGGGCCCAGAATACGCAGTATTTT.

Remarks on this clonotype: A much larger clone differs from this one at a single base, so this may be a read error. V usage is TRBV29-1 and J usage is TRBJ2-1; 8 nucleotides agree with TRBD1. The germline gives CDR1 SQVTM, CDR2 ANQGSEA. The ends lost 3 bases at V and 10 bases at J; junction bases unmatched: 11. The CDR3 consists of 14 residues. The CDR3 DNA sequence: TGCAGCGTTGAGCAGGGGGCTTTGGGGGGCGAGCAGTTCTTC. Translating gives CSVEQGALGGEQFF.

This clonotype was seen more than once but under ten times. The chain joins TRBV6-1 to TRBJ1-5; D remains ambiguous. This CDR3 spans 14 amino acids. V lost 3 bases and J 0 bases, leaving 6 bases between the germline ends. Germline assignment: CDR1 MNHNS and CDR2 SASEGT. Written as DNA, the CDR3 is TGTGCCAGCAGTGACCAGCCTAGCAATCAGCCCCAGCATTTT. It is translated as CASSDQPSNQPQHF.

This clonotype was detected a few times. The rearrangement links TRBV20-1 to TRBJ2-7; D remains ambiguous. This CDR3 has 16 residues. Trimming stripped 0 bases from V and 0 bases from J, with 15 bases between. Germline loops: CDR1 DFQATT, CDR2 SNEGSKA (reference sequence). This CDR3 reads CSARDRQILSSYEQYF. For the CDR3, the DNA is TGCAGTGCTAGAGATAGGCAGATCCTTTCCTCCTACGAGCAGTACTTC.

This clonotype was seen ten or more times. This chain uses TRBV28 with TRBJ2-2; 9 positions match TRBD1. The CDR3 sequence is 16 residues long. V gave up 3 bases and J gave up 7 bases; unmatched junction bases: 9. Germline CDR1 and CDR2: MDHEN and SYDVKM. CDR3 sequence reads: CASSLGQGGILGELFF. CDR3 in DNA: TGTGCCAGCAGTTTGGGACAGGGTGGAATCCTCGGGGAGCTGTTTTTT.

The chain carries TRBV7-9 and TRBJ1-5, with TRBD1 matching 7 bases. Germline loops: CDR1 SEHNR, CDR2 FQNEAQ (reference sequence). Trimming cost V 5 bases and J 1 base; bases outside gene matches: 8. The CDR3 is made up of 16 amino acids. CDR3 loop: CASSHTGVSSNQPQHF. CDR3 in DNA: TGTGCCAGCAGCCACACAGGGGTTTCGAGCAATCAGCCCCAGCATTTT.

The chain employs TRBV4-1 and TRBJ2-2; 14 nucleotides match TRBD2. Trimming cost V 2 bases and J 5 bases; bases outside gene matches: 10. Per germline, CDR1 MGHRA and CDR2 YSYEKL. The CDR3 has 19 amino acids. The CDR3, as DNA: TGCGCCAGCAGCCAACCTTACTCGGGACTAGCGGGAGATACCGGGGAGCTGTTTTTT. The encoded protein is CASSQPYSGLAGDTGELFF.

The genes are TRBV29-1 and TRBJ2-5; possibly TRBD1 for D (6 bases). The CDR3 consists of 12 residues. Germline V gene lookup returns CDR1 SQVTM and CDR2 ANQGSEA. V lost 3 bases and J lost 5, with 10 bases in between. For the CDR3, the DNA is TGCAGCGTTGATCAGGGGCACGAGACCCAGTACTTC. Translated, it gives CSVDQGHETQYF. Complete variable domain (other parts from reference TRBV29-1 and TRBJ2-5): SAVISQKPSRDICQRGTSLTIQCQVDSQVTMMFWYRQQPGQSLTLIATANQGSEATYESGFVIDKFPISRPNLTFSTLTVSNMSPEDSSIYLCSVDQGHETQYFGPGTRLLVL.

This clonotype was found many times. The chain recombines TRBV27 with TRBJ2-3; 8 bases map to TRBD2. J gave up 3 bases and V 2 bases, and 7 bases lay outside the gene matches. Germline CDR1 and CDR2: MNHEY and SMNVEV (reference sequence). The CDR3 sequence is 16 residues long. The CDR3 here is CASSLRSGVGTDTQYF. The DNA for the CDR3 is TGTGCCAGCAGTTTACGTAGCGGGGTGGGTACAGATACGCAGTATTTT.

The chain employs TRBV19 and TRBJ2-4; D is undetermined. In germline, CDR1 is LNHDA, CDR2 SQIVND (reference sequence). The CDR3 is made up of 13 amino acids. Trimming removed 4 bases from V and 6 bases from J, with 10 bases in between. The CDR3 nucleotides are TGTGCCAGTAGTACACTGCAGGCAAACATTCAGTACTTC. As protein: CASSTLQANIQYF.

The table lists this clonotype with many counts. This rearrangement joins TRBV11-2 to TRBJ2-2, with 9 bases that match TRBD1. The ends lost 1 base at V and 3 bases at J; junction bases unmatched: 9. This CDR3 is 18 amino acids long. CDR1 is SGHAT and CDR2 is FQNNGV in the germline V gene. CDR3: CASSLGFGGQGYTGELFF. CDR3 in DNA: TGTGCCAGCAGCTTAGGTTTTGGCGGACAGGGGTACACCGGGGAGCTGTTTTTT.

This clonotype was recorded many times. J is TRBJ2-5 and V is TRBV20-1, with 8 bases fitting TRBD2. V shed 3 bases, J shed 1 base, and the junction held 10 bases outside the gene matches. Germline values: CDR1 DFQATT, CDR2 SNEGSKA (reference sequence). The CDR3 length is 16 residues. The CDR3 bases are TGCAGTGCTAGTAGCTCGGGCGGGAGGTCCCAAGAGACCCAGTACTTC. This encodes CSASSSGGRSQETQYF.

This clonotype was picked up many times. The chain has TRBV6-1 and TRBJ2-1; 10 nucleotides agree with TRBD2. The CDR3 runs to 15 residues. From germline, CDR1 is MNHNS and CDR2 SASEGT. J lost 4 bases, V lost 6 bases, and 6 bases had no gene match. CDR3 in amino acids: CASSSSGGMYNEQFF. As DNA, the CDR3 is TGTGCCAGCAGCAGTAGCGGGGGGATGTACAATGAGCAGTTCTTC.

This clonotype was seen a handful of times. The rearrangement links TRBV19 to TRBJ1-1; D not certain. The CDR3 has 13 residues. Germline V gene sequence: CDR1 LNHDA, CDR2 SQIVND (reference sequence). V lost 4 bases and J lost 1, with 7 bases in between. The CDR3 is CASSKTKNTEAFF. The DNA for the CDR3 is TGTGCCAGTAGTAAAACAAAGAACACTGAAGCTTTCTTT.